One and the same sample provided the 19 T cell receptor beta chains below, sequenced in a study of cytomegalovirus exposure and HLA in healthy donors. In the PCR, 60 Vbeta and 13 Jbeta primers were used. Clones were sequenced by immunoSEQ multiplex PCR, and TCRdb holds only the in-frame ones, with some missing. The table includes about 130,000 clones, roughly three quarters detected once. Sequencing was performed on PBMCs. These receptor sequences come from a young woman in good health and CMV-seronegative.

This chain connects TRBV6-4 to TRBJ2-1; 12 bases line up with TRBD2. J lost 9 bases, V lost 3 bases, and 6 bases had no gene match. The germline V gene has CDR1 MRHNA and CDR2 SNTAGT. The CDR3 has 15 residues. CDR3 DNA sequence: TGTGCCAGCAGTGATTCCCTAGCGGGAGGGAGTGAGCAGTTCTTC. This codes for CASSDSLAGGSEQFF.

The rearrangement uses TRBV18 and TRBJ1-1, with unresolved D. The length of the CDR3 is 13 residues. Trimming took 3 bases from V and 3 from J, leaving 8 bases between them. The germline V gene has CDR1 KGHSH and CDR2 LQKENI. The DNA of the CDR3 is TGTGCCAGCTCACCTGGGCAGTACACTGAAGCTTTCTTT. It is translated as CASSPGQYTEAFF.

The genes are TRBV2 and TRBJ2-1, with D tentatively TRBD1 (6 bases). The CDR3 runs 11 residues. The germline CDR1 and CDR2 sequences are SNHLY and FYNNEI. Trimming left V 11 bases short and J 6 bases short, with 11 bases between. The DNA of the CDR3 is TGTGCCGTCCAGGGGCGCAATGAGCAGTTCTTC. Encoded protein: CAVQGRNEQFF.

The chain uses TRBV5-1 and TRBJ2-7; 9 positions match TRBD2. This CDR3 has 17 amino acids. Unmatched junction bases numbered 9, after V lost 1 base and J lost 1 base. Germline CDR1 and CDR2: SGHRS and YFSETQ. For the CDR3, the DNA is TGCGCCAGCAGCTTGACCTTTGGCGGGAGGGAATCCTACGAGCAGTACTTC. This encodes CASSLTFGGRESYEQYF. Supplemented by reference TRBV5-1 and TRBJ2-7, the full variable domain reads KAGVTQTPRYLIKTRGQQVTLSCSPISGHRSVSWYQQTPGQGLQFLFEYFSETQRNKGNFPGRFSGRQFSNSRSEMNVSTLELGDSALYLCASSLTFGGRESYEQYFGPGTRLTVT.

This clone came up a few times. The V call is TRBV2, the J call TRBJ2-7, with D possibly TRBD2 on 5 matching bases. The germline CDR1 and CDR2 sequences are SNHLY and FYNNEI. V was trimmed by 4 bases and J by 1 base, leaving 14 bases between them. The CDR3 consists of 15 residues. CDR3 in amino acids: CASSAVGEGSYEQYF. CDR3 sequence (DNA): TGTGCCAGCAGTGCGGTGGGAGAGGGTTCCTACGAGCAGTACTTC. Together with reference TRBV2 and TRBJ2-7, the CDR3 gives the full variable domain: EPEVTQTPSHQVTQMGQEVILRCVPISNHLYFYWYRQILGQKVEFLVSFYNNEISEKSEIFDDQFSVERPDGSNFTLKIRSTKLEDSAMYFCASSAVGEGSYEQYFGPGTRLTVT.

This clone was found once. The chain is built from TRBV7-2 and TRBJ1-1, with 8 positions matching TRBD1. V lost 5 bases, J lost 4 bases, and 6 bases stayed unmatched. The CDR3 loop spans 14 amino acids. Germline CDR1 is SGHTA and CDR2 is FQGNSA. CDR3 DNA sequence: TGTGCCAGCAGCCCCATAACAGGGGGCACTGAAGCTTTCTTT. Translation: CASSPITGGTEAFF. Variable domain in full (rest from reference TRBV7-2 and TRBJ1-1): GAGVSQSPSNKVTEKGKDVELRCDPISGHTALYWYRQSLGQGLEFLIYFQGNSAPDKSGLPSDRFSAERTGGSVSTLTIQRTQQEDSAVYLCASSPITGGTEAFFGQGTRLTVV.

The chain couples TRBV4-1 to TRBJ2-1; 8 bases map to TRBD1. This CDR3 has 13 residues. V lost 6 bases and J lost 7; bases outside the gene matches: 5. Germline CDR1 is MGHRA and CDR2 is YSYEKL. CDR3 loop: CASRAQGANEQFF. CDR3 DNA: TGCGCCAGCAGAGCCCAGGGGGCTAATGAGCAGTTCTTC.

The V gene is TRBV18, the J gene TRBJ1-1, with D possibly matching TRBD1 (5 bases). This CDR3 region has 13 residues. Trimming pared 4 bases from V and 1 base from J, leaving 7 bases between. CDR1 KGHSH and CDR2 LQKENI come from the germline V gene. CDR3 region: CASSRDRNTEAFF. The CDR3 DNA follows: TGTGCCAGCTCACGCGACAGGAACACTGAAGCTTTCTTT. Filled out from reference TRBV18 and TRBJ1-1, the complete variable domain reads NAGVMQNPRHLVRRRGQEARLRCSPMKGHSHVYWYRQLPEEGLKFMVYLQKENIIDESGMPKERFSAEFPKEGPSILRIQQVVRGDSAAYFCASSRDRNTEAFFGQGTRLTVV.

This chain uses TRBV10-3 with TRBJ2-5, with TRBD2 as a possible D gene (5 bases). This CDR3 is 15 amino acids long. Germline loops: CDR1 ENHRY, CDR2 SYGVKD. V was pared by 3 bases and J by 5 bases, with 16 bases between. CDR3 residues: CAISDTSSYLETQYF. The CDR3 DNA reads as TGTGCCATCAGTGATACGTCTAGCTATCTGGAGACCCAGTACTTC.

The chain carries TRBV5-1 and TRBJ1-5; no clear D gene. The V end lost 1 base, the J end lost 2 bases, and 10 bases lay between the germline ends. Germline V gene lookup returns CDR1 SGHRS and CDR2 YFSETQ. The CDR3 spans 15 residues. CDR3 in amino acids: CASSLSPQGNQPQHF. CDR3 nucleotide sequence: TGCGCCAGCAGCTTGTCCCCCCAGGGCAATCAGCCCCAGCATTTT.

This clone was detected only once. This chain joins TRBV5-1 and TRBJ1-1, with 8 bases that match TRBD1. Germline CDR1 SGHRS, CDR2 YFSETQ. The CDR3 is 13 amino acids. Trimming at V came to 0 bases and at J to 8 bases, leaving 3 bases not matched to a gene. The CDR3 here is CASSLGGQVEAFF. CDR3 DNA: TGCGCCAGCAGCTTGGGGGGACAGGTAGAAGCTTTCTTT.

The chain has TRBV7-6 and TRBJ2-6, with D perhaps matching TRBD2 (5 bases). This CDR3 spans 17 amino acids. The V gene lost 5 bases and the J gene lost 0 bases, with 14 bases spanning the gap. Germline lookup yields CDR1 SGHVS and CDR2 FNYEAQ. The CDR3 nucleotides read TGTGCCAGCAGCGCCCTGGCGGGCACCTCTGGGGCCAACGTCCTGACTTTC. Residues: CASSALAGTSGANVLTF.

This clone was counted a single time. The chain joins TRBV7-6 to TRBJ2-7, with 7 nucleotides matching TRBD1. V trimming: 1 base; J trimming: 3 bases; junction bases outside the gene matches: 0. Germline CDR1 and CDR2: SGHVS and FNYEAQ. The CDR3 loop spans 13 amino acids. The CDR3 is CASSLGTGYEQYF. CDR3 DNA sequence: TGTGCCAGCAGCTTAGGGACAGGCTACGAGCAGTACTTC.

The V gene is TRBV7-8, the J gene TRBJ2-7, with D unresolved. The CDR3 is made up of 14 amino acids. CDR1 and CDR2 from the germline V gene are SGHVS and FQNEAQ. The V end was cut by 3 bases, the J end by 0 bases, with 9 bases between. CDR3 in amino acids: CASSLGSTSYEQYF. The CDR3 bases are TGTGCCAGCAGCTTGGGCTCAACCTCCTACGAGCAGTACTTC.

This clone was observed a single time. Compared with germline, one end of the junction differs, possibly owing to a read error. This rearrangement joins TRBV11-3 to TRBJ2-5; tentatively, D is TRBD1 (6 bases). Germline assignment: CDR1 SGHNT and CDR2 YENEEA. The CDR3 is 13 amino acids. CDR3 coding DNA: TGTGCCAGCAGCCCAGGACAGCAAGAGGCCCAGTACTTC. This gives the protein CASSPGQQEAQYF. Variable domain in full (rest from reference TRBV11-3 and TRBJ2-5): EAGVVQSPRYKIIEKKQPVAFWCNPISGHNTLYWYLQNLGQGPELLIRYENEEAVDDSQLPKDRFSAERLKGVDSTLKIQPAELGDSAVYLCASSPGQQEAQYFGPGTRLLVL.

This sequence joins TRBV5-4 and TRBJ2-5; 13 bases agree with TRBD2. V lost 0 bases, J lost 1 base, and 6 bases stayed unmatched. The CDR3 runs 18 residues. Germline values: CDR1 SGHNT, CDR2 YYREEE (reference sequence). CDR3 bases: TGTGCCAGCAGCTTGGGGACTAGCGGGAGTGCCCTCCAAGAGACCCAGTACTTC. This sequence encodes CASSLGTSGSALQETQYF.

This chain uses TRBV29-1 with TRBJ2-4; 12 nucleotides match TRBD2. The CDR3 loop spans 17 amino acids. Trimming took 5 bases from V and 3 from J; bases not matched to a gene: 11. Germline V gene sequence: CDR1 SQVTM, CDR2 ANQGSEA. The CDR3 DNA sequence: TGCAGCGTTTTGACTAGCGGGAGAACATTTAGCAAAAACATTCAGTACTTC. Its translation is CSVLTSGRTFSKNIQYF.

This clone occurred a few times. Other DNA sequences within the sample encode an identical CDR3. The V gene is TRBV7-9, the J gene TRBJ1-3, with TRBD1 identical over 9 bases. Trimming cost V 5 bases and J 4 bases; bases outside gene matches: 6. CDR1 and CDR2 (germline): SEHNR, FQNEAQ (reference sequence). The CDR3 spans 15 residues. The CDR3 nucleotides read TGTGCCAGCAGCCCTACAGGGGGCGCCGGAAACACCATATATTTT. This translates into CASSPTGGAGNTIYF.

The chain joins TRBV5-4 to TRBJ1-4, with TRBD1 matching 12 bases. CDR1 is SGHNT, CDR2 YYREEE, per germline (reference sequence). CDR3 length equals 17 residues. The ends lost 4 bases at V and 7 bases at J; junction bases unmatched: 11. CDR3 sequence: CASSPRPGTGGGEKLFF. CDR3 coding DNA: TGTGCCAGCAGCCCGCGTCCCGGGACAGGGGGCGGTGAAAAACTGTTTTTT. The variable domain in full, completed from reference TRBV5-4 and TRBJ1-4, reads ETGVTQSPTHLIKTRGQQVTLRCSSQSGHNTVSWYQQALGQGPQFIFQYYREEENGRGNFPPRFSGLQFPNYSSELNVNALELDDSALYLCASSPRPGTGGGEKLFFGSGTQLSVL.